This T cell receptor (beta chain) was identified in a study of spatial heterogeneity in lung cancer (dated by TCRdb to between 2018 and 2021). In the study overall: Beta-chain transcripts were consistently detected in greater numbers than alpha-chain transcripts, which likely reflects a higher abundance of beta-chain transcripts. In non-small cell lung cancer, the study quantitatively compared TCR alpha and beta repertoires across several tumor regions, matched nontumor lung, and blood. In tumor regions, TCR transcript counts showed a strong correlation with a T cell transcriptional module score from matched bulk RNA-seq. Nonsynonymous mutation counts, determined by whole-exome sequencing of tumor tissue, were related to TCR repertoire features. Both alpha and beta chains were TCR-sequenced in approximately 200 tumor regions, approximately 68 matched nontumor lung samples and 55 to 60 PBMC samples obtained at surgery. In the raw uncorrected reads, each unique combination of TCR and UMI appeared more than ten times on average. What the research found in general, with its limitations: A correlation was observed between the number of expanded intratumoral alpha and beta TCRs and the tumor nonsynonymous mutation count. Confirming at a functional level the hypothesis that regional TCRs recognize regional mutations was considered to require additional single-cell paired TCR alpha and beta sequencing. Estimated TCR-seq coverage of tumor T cells was only around 6.7% for alpha chains and about 14% for beta chains. Counts of ubiquitous and regional expanded TCRs were found to correlate with counts of ubiquitous and regional nonsynonymous mutations, respectively.

The time point label for this specimen denotes: sample taken at primary tumor resection. Donors were 70 or so patients with early-stage, untreated non-small cell lung cancer from the lung TRACERx cohort. For TCR sequencing, whole RNA was extracted from tumor and nontumor lung tissue, or from cryopreserved PBMC samples, and no cell sorting was done. Only patients for whom sufficient RNA was available from at least two tumor regions were selected for TCR sequencing. Before being selected, tumor and adjacent nontumor lung specimens were reviewed by a lung pathologist. V drops 5 bases and J drops 0 bases, leaving 11 bases in between. From the germline V gene, CDR1 is SGHRS and CDR2 is YFSETQ. From the cysteine through the phenylalanine, the CDR3 covers 14 amino acids. The DNA shown is the 42-base CDR3, in frame from base 1. This clonotype showed up many times. The target of this receptor is not known. Base qualities were left out, and no much larger clone turns up one base away.

Receptor libraries were prepared by 5' RACE. Sequenced on a NextSeq 500. In the TCR library protocol, a unique molecular identifier was attached to each TCR cDNA molecule so that PCR and sequencing errors could be corrected. In the authors' own workflow: Decombinator tools were used for TCR identification, UMI-based error correction and CDR3 extraction. TCRs above a frequency of 2 per 1,000, corresponding to the top 1% of the tumor frequency distribution, were defined as expanded. Expanded tumor TCRs statistically deemed absent (corrected P<0.05) from at least one tumor region were classed as regional, and all other expanded tumor TCRs were classed as ubiquitous. Renyi diversity was computed with the R vegan package after each repertoire had been subsampled 100 times to 5,000 TCRs. CDR3 similarity networks were constructed using string-kernel similarity of amino acid triplets, with links drawn between CDR3s whose pairwise similarity was above 0.82. Clones were called with MiXCR by TCRdb after fastp trimmed the public reads at Q25, and only in-frame beta chains were retained. A single entry per CDR3 protein holds the most common genes and DNA from its merged rows. The V and J calls were not made by the authors but by TCRdb's processing. This sample gives about 100,000 distinct CDR3 sequences in total; approximately 4.4% of them show up just once. The ten most abundant clones make up less than 25% of the sample.

This TCR came from a male donor with early-stage non-small cell lung cancer. Recombination joined TRBV5-1 with TRBJ1-1; possibly the D gene is TRBD1, per 6 matching bases. The sample in question was lung tumor tissue, obtained at surgery. The DNA sequence is as follows: TGCGCCAGCAGTACGGACAGTTTGAACACTGAAGCTTTCTTT. Its product reads: CASSTDSLNTEAFF.